The clone carrying this TCR beta chain was recorded only once. Its cognate antigen is unknown. Data came from immunoSEQ multiplex PCR; TCRdb stores just in-frame clones and leaves some out. The sample lists about 6,500 clones; 50% to 70% were seen once. The sample belongs to a study of tumor-infiltrating lymphocytes in localized non-small cell lung cancer. Study as a whole: The cohort mixed smokers and never-smokers, several histologies, and some post-neoadjuvant-chemotherapy samples. From each patient, both tumor and uninvolved lung, non-adjacent to tumor, were sampled. Broader study findings: No T-cell fraction difference was seen between IM1 and IM2 tumors.

Germline CDR1 LGHNA, CDR2 YSLEER. The CDR3 covers 16 residues. V lost 0 bases to trimming and J lost 0 bases, with 11 bases between them. The chain combines TRBV4-3 with TRBJ1-1, with no clear D. The sample was uninvolved lung tissue not adjacent to the tumor. This sequence originates from a human donor with non-small cell lung cancer. CDR3 sequence: CASSQDRRAVNTEAFF. CDR3 coding DNA: TGCGCCAGCAGCCAAGATAGACGGGCGGTGAACACTGAAGCTTTCTTT.